These T cell receptor beta chains were read from a single sample in a study of cytomegalovirus exposure and HLA in healthy donors. Libraries were prepared by immunoSEQ multiplex PCR; TCRdb keeps only in-frame clonotypes and omits some of them. The sample lists approximately 150,000 clones, about 74% occurring once. Sequencing was done on a sample of PBMCs. These receptors all stem from a male donor in good health and CMV-seronegative. Both conserved end residues are part of each CDR3.

V gene,J gene,CDR3 protein
TRBV5-5,TRBJ2-1,CASSWGVSGGRDEQFF
TRBV11-2,TRBJ2-1,CASSRTGTGIQGSYNEQFF
TRBV4-3,TRBJ2-7,CASSQELEGAGEQYF
TRBV19,TRBJ2-1,CASRGWLADDNEQFF
TRBV27,TRBJ1-4,CASSSNLDRKLFF
TRBV5-1,TRBJ1-1,CASSTGQGNTEAFF
TRBV6-6,TRBJ1-2,CASSYSRGGYGYTF
TRBV29-1,TRBJ2-1,CSVVQEPEQFF
TRBV18,TRBJ2-7,CASSLVQGLGEQYF
TRBV28,TRBJ2-7,CASSLLSGTYEQYF
TRBV2,TRBJ1-1,CASGPGPNTEAFF
TRBV2,TRBJ2-1,CASSELRAFSYNEQFF
TRBV7-9,TRBJ1-6,CASTPGRGTFYSPLHF
TRBV6-6,TRBJ2-1,CASCLAEPNEQFF
TRBV10-3,TRBJ1-6,CAISESGTGLYNSPLHF
TRBV18,TRBJ1-1,CASSPLSTEAFF
TRBV16,TRBJ1-5,CASSPRGYSNQPQHF
TRBV18,TRBJ1-1,CASSPNQDGTEAFF
TRBV9,TRBJ1-3,CASSPREGSGNTIYF
TRBV2,TRBJ2-7,CASGDRGTSYEQYF
TRBV4-1,TRBJ2-7,CASSQDTDGGVAEQYF
TRBV11-2,TRBJ1-2,CASSLPTGLNYGYTF
TRBV28,TRBJ1-5,CASSFGQSFNQPQHF
TRBV6-6,TRBJ1-1,CASSSHSPRMNTEAFF
TRBV5-6,TRBJ2-2,CASSLGESGELFF
TRBV9,TRBJ2-7,CASSVSPFYEQYF
TRBV7-8,TRBJ1-1,CASSQTQGVNTEAFF
TRBV27,TRBJ2-7,CASSLKESWEQYF
TRBV5-4,TRBJ2-3,CASSNSGGGPDTQYF
TRBV19,TRBJ1-5,CASSIARGGQSNQPQHF
TRBV2,TRBJ2-3,CASSEDLADTDTQYF
TRBV10-1,TRBJ1-5,CASSESERTGWSQPQHF
TRBV10-3,TRBJ1-2,CAISSSLGQGGSSYGYTF
TRBV25-1,TRBJ2-1,CASSITGTGGYNEQFF
TRBV4-3,TRBJ2-7,CASSQTPGTYYEQYF
TRBV4-3,TRBJ2-5,CASSQDPGGLGETQYF
TRBV2,TRBJ2-2,CASNLIRDGELFF
TRBV19,TRBJ2-3,CASSRGREASYTQYF
TRBV7-9,TRBJ2-1,CASTGLAGGHYNEQFF
TRBV6-5,TRBJ2-1,CASSLGAGEYNEQFF
TRBV28,TRBJ1-5,CASTEGADSNQPQHF
TRBV10-2,TRBJ2-2,CASLDRARSNTGELFF
TRBV9,TRBJ2-3,CASSVGRPSTDTQYF
TRBV7-6,TRBJ1-2,CASSAGQSPNYGYTF
TRBV2,TRBJ2-3,CASKSGGGTDTQYF
TRBV7-9,TRBJ1-4,CASSSGTVVNEKLFF